This T cell receptor (beta chain) emerged from a study of T cells in Graves' hyperthyroidism and ophthalmopathy (dated 2019 in TCRdb). A note on the overall study: Peripheral blood samples were taken at the time of initial diagnosis, prior to any treatment. Prospective prediction of ophthalmopathy was tested in an independent validation cohort consisting of under 20 hyperthyroidism patients and about 17 patients who later progressed to ophthalmopathy. The roughly 94 discovery patients were randomly divided into training and test sets at a 7:3 ratio. The study also compared thyroid tissue and blood T-cell repertoires from over 5 Graves' hyperthyroidism patients. The paper describes TCR Vbeta CDR3 sequencing of 135 peripheral blood samples, made up of roughly 45 ophthalmopathy patients, roughly 72 hyperthyroidism patients and roughly 17 progressor patients. After sampling, hyperthyroidism patients received methimazole starting at 30 mg daily, and ophthalmopathy patients received high-dose intravenous methylprednisolone. TCR V-J signatures able to tell the groups apart were searched for in a discovery cohort of 90 to 100 patients, of whom 43 had Graves' ophthalmopathy and more than 55 had stable Graves' hyperthyroidism.

Ophthalmopathy patients had moderately to severely active disease, Clinical Activity Score of at least 3, NOSPECS grade of at least 4, and duration under 3 months. Patients with uncontrolled infections, other autoimmune diseases, pregnancy or lactation were excluded. Clinical symptoms, serum thyroxine and TRAb, thyroid ultrasound, and orbital computed tomography formed the basis for the diagnoses. PBMCs were separated from 8 to 10 ml of fresh peripheral blood using Ficoll-Paque density gradient centrifugation. Total RNA was extracted using Trizol reagent, and RNA quality was assessed on an Agilent 2100 Bioanalyzer. The TCR beta CDR3 regions were amplified from the RNA transcripts. A first-round RT-PCR of the TCR CDR3 used the HTBI primer set with the Qiagen OneStep RT-PCR kit. Libraries were constructed in a second round of multiplex PCR, after which size selection and purification were carried out. Sequencing of the libraries was done on an Illumina HiSeq2000 using paired-end 100 bp reads. In the authors' own workflow: SOAPnuke was used to process the raw data, throwing out any read that contained adapters or uncalled bases, had a mean Phred below 15, or lacked an exact constant-primer or identifier match. High-quality paired reads were merged with COPE v1.2.5, and unique nucleotide sequences were defined as clonotypes. MiTCR v1.1 was used to align the clonotypes against IMGT TRBV, TRBD and TRBJ reference segments. Analysis was restricted to V-J combinations with a frequency above 0.0001, which covered 98% to 99.2% of repertoires. A TCS score was defined as the ratio between F50 (clonal expansion) and ExV (chaos), using BLOSUM62-based TCRdist between CDR3 peptides within each V-J. Welch's t-statistics and random forest reduced roughly 500 V-J features to 10 to 15, which were used in a naive Bayes classifier (R e1071). The public reads were reanalyzed by TCRdb: fastp trimming at Q25, MiXCR alignment, in-frame beta chains only. A single entry per CDR3 protein holds the most common genes and DNA from its merged rows. The V and J calls reflect TCRdb's pipeline rather than the authors' work. Counted in this sample were roughly 350,000 distinct CDR3 sequences; about an eighth of them appeared once. In total, the top ten clones hold approximately 35% of the sample.

Overall results and qualifications from the work: Sample size was not statistically predetermined, and investigators were not blinded to group allocation. Blood samples also contained most of the expanded thyroid clonotypes (frequency above 0.001), which suggests that blood repertoires may reflect thyroid immune responses. In validation, the model predicted progression to ophthalmopathy with about 71% sensitivity and less than 80% specificity, a median of about 6 months before onset. A model built on a 13 V-J signature distinguished ophthalmopathy from stable hyperthyroidism, reaching roughly 88% sensitivity and 81.08% specificity in cross-validation and 80%/75% in testing.

This clonotype was seen repeatedly, ten times or more. It lacks a known antigen. Base qualities are not recorded, but no much larger clone differs from it by a single base. Deletion took 5 bases off V and 8 bases off J, with a span of 18 bases between the germline ends. The CDR3 runs 14 amino acids, cysteine and phenylalanine included. Only the CDR3 region is kept as DNA, spanning 42 bases read in frame from base 1. For CDR1 and CDR2, the germline V gene lists MNHGY and SAAAGT. The chain uses TRBV6-8 and TRBJ1-2, with the D gene call left open. The sequenced sample consisted of blood. The receptor comes from a woman in her thirties or forties with Graves' ophthalmopathy. The CDR3 protein sequence reads: CASSPPRHPIGYTF. In nucleotides, the sequence is TGTGCCAGCAGTCCCCCCAGGCATCCCATCGGCTACACCTTC.